These T cell receptor beta chains were read from a single sample in a study of T cell repertoires in cytomegalovirus infection. TCRdb fed the reads into MiXCR, producing one record per CDR3 protein. The sample has under 300,000 distinct CDR3 sequences; 12% are singletons. The sequenced material came from PBMCs. The receptor set was obtained from a human donor in good health (CMV status not recorded). Some clones in this sample may be carry-over from other donors' samples. Each CDR3 is given with its conserved first and last residue. A D gene is named only where the DNA matches it firmly. Size values are once, few and many counts, or a class for expanded clones, and some rows have none.

d_gene	v_gene	j_gene	abundance	CDR3aa	CDR3nt
NA	TRBV5-1	TRBJ2-3	many	CASSLEGSGTDTQYF	TGCGCCAGCAGCTTGGAAGGTTCGGGCACAGATACGCAGTATTTT
NA	TRBV5-1	TRBJ2-4	NA	CASSLGAVIGDIQYF	TGCGCCAGCAGCTTGGGGGCAGTCATTGGGGACATTCAGTACTTC
TRBD1	TRBV6-2/TRBV6-3	TRBJ1-1	NA	CASKDRRGSEAFF	TGTGCCAGCAAGGACAGGCGGGGAAGTGAAGCTTTCTTT
NA	TRBV6-6	TRBJ2-5	many	CASSYSQGRGETQYF	TGTGCCAGCAGTTACTCGCAGGGGCGGGGGGAGACCCAGTACTTC
NA	TRBV29-1	TRBJ1-4	few	CSAVAGPNEKLFF	TGCAGCGCGGTGGCAGGCCCAAATGAAAAACTGTTTTTT
TRBD1	TRBV25-1	TRBJ1-2	NA	CASSGDSPAYGYTF	TGTGCCAGCAGTGGGGACAGTCCGGCGTATGGCTACACCTTC
NA	TRBV28	TRBJ2-2	many	CASSWVEGGGAGELFF	TGTGCCAGCAGTTGGGTGGAAGGGGGAGGTGCCGGGGAGCTGTTTTTT
NA	TRBV2	TRBJ2-2	NA	CASSAQGTGELFF	TGTGCCAGCAGTGCGCAGGGCACCGGGGAGCTGTTTTTT
TRBD1	TRBV7-9	TRBJ1-4	few	CASSWGQGPTNEKLFF	TGTGCCAGCAGCTGGGGACAGGGACCAACTAATGAAAAACTGTTTTTT
TRBD2	TRBV20-1	TRBJ2-5	NA	CSASGLAGAFETQYF	TGCAGTGCTAGCGGCCTAGCGGGAGCGTTTGAGACCCAGTACTTC
NA	TRBV20-1	TRBJ2-3	many	CSLEFERTDTQYF	TGCAGCCTTGAGTTCGAGCGCACAGATACGCAGTATTTT
TRBD1	TRBV12-3/TRBV12-4	TRBJ2-5	NA	CASRGGTGGQETQYF	TGTGCCAGCAGGGGGGGGACAGGGGGTCAAGAGACCCAGTACTTC
NA	TRBV29-1	TRBJ2-7	NA	CSVVVRDGSYEQYF	TGCAGCGTTGTTGTCCGGGACGGATCCTACGAGCAGTACTTC
TRBD1	TRBV6-1	TRBJ2-5	many	CASRGSDRAQTQYF	TGTGCCAGCAGGGGATCTGACAGGGCACAGACCCAGTACTTC
NA	TRBV5-4	TRBJ2-7	NA	CASSFGAGPGNYEQYF	TGTGCCAGCAGCTTCGGTGCAGGCCCGGGGAACTACGAGCAGTACTTC
NA	TRBV7-2	TRBJ1-5	many	CASSPLRDGNQPQHF	TGTGCCAGCAGCCCCCTCAGGGATGGCAATCAGCCCCAGCATTTT
TRBD1	TRBV7-3	TRBJ2-1	few	CASSVHPGQVIENEQFF	TGTGCCAGCAGCGTGCATCCGGGACAGGTAATAGAGAATGAGCAGTTCTTC
TRBD1	TRBV28	TRBJ2-5	many	CASMVTGETQYF	TGTGCCAGCATGGTGACAGGGGAGACCCAGTACTTC
TRBD1	TRBV18	TRBJ2-5	many	CASSPGQQETQYF	TGTGCCAGCTCACCGGGACAGCAAGAGACCCAGTACTTC
NA	TRBV7-9	TRBJ1-2	NA	CASSSQMLYGYTF	TGTGCCAGCAGCTCCCAGATGTTATATGGCTACACCTTC
TRBD2	TRBV20-1	TRBJ2-3	NA	CSARSAGTDTQYF	TGCAGTGCCCGCTCAGCGGGGACAGATACGCAGTATTTT
NA	TRBV7-2	TRBJ1-6	many	CASSLGGGELYNSPLHF	TGTGCCAGCAGCTTAGGGGGAGGGGAACTCTATAATTCACCCCTCCACTTT
NA	TRBV28	TRBJ2-1	many	CASSPGQGWYNEQFF	TGTGCCAGCAGCCCCGGGCAGGGATGGTACAATGAGCAGTTCTTC
TRBD1	TRBV15	TRBJ1-4	many	CATSKGQQSTNEKLFF	TGTGCCACCAGCAAGGGACAGCAGTCAACTAATGAAAAACTGTTTTTT
TRBD1	TRBV7-9	TRBJ1-4	many	CASSLQGVPASNEKLFF	TGTGCCAGCAGCCTACAGGGGGTCCCTGCTAGTAATGAAAAACTGTTTTTT
TRBD1	TRBV6-2/TRBV6-3	TRBJ2-1	many	CASSYSLTGGTLGEQFF	TGTGCCAGCAGTTACTCACTAACAGGGGGTACCCTCGGAGAGCAGTTCTTC
NA	TRBV5-6	TRBJ2-1	few	CASRRNNEQFF	TGTGCCTCTAGGCGGAACAATGAGCAGTTCTTC
NA	TRBV10-3	TRBJ1-1	many	CAISESDKNTEAFF	TGTGCCATCAGTGAGTCTGACAAGAACACTGAAGCTTTCTTT
NA	TRBV7-2	TRBJ1-5	many	CASSRTFNQPQHF	TGTGCCAGCAGCAGGACCTTCAATCAGCCCCAGCATTTT
NA	TRBV2	TRBJ2-5	NA	CASSREQQETQYF	TGTGCCAGCAGTCGGGAACAGCAAGAGACCCAGTACTTC
NA	TRBV5-4	TRBJ2-3	NA	CASSNPPRGHTDTQYF	TGTGCCAGCAGCAATCCACCCAGGGGTCACACAGATACGCAGTATTTT
NA	TRBV30	TRBJ2-4	NA	CAWERGTAKNIQYF	TGTGCCTGGGAGAGGGGGACGGCGAAAAACATTCAGTACTTC
NA	TRBV4-2	TRBJ1-2	NA	CASSQAWAGVGSYGYTF	TGTGCCAGCAGCCAAGCCTGGGCAGGGGTAGGCTCTTATGGCTACACCTTC
TRBD1	TRBV29-1	TRBJ2-2	NA	CSVTGTASTGELFF	TGCAGCGTAACCGGGACAGCATCTACCGGGGAGCTGTTTTTT
NA	TRBV12-3/TRBV12-4	TRBJ1-1	NA	CASSTQPRGVEITEAFF	TGTGCCAGCAGTACACAACCGCGGGGGGTGGAGATCACTGAAGCTTTCTTT
TRBD2	TRBV4-3	TRBJ2-2	many	CASSQDLPSGRADTTGELFF	TGCGCCAGCAGCCAAGATCTGCCTAGCGGGAGGGCCGATACTACCGGGGAGCTGTTTTTT
NA	TRBV28	TRBJ2-7	many	CASSFSRLDSYEQYF	TGTGCCAGCAGTTTCTCCCGACTCGACTCCTACGAGCAGTACTTC
TRBD2	TRBV7-9	TRBJ2-3	many	CASSFSGSAADTQYF	TGTGCCAGCAGCTTTAGCGGGAGTGCTGCAGATACGCAGTATTTT
NA	TRBV7-2	TRBJ2-7	many	CASSPQPGMDEQYF	TGTGCCAGCAGCCCCCAACCGGGGATGGACGAGCAGTACTTC
TRBD2	TRBV20-1	TRBJ2-3	many	CSWTSGRAPDTQYF	TGCAGCTGGACTAGCGGGAGGGCTCCAGATACGCAGTATTTT
TRBD2	TRBV29-1	TRBJ2-5	many	CSPRASGETQYF	TGCAGCCCCCGGGCTAGCGGGGAGACCCAGTACTTC
NA	TRBV28	TRBJ2-3	NA	CASGAVSTDTQYF	TGTGCCAGCGGGGCGGTTAGCACAGATACGCAGTATTTT
TRBD1	TRBV6-2/TRBV6-3	TRBJ1-1	many	CASSYSGQGNTEAFF	TGTGCCAGCAGTTACTCGGGACAGGGGAACACTGAAGCTTTCTTT
NA	TRBV20-1	TRBJ1-1	few	CSARDIGAGVRAFF	TGCAGTGCTAGAGATATCGGTGCAGGGGTACGGGCTTTCTTT
NA	TRBV5-5	TRBJ2-3	NA	CASATRAADTDTQYF	TGTGCCAGCGCGACCCGGGCCGCTGACACAGATACGCAGTATTTT
NA	TRBV9	TRBJ1-1	NA	CASSPLLALNTEAFF	TGTGCCAGCAGCCCCCTCCTAGCCTTGAACACTGAAGCTTTCTTT
NA	TRBV2	TRBJ1-1	NA	CASWGTEAFF	TGTGCCAGCTGGGGGACTGAAGCTTTCTTT
TRBD1	TRBV12-3/TRBV12-4	TRBJ2-5	many	CASSWGTGQRQETQYF	TGTGCCAGCAGTTGGGGGACGGGACAGCGACAAGAGACCCAGTACTTC